This T cell receptor (beta chain) was sequenced for a study of OX40 agonist ivuxolimab in advanced cancers. Study-wide results and limits: Partial responders at 0.1-3.0 mg/kg had among the lowest clonal expansion.

This clone was picked up one time. The antigen remains unidentified. V lost 5 bases and J lost 0; bases outside the gene matches: 5. Germline lookup yields CDR1 SGHTA and CDR2 FQGNSA. The CDR3 contains 16 residues. Only in-frame clones appear in the TCRdb table, and some are missing; sequencing was by immunoSEQ multiplex PCR. This sample has under 65,000 clones; approximately 89% occur once, and the top ten carry 15% to 20%. This receptor was taken from an adult with an advanced solid tumor such as melanoma, head and neck, liver or kidney cancer. This chain joins TRBV7-2 and TRBJ2-1; 9 bases agree with TRBD2. Here the sequenced sample was CD4+ or CD8+ T cells sorted from blood, taken in a trial of the OX40 agonist ivuxolimab. DNA of the CDR3: TGTGCCAGCAGCGTCAATAGCGGGGGCTCCTACAATGAGCAGTTCTTC. Amino acids: CASSVNSGGSYNEQFF.